This T cell receptor (beta chain) is from a study of CD8+CD57+ T cells in acquired aplastic anemia. Investigators profiled TCR beta VDJ and CDR3 from genomic DNA template. A single record per CDR3 protein comes from TCRdb applying MiXCR to the reads. The repertoire holds about 190,000 distinct CDR3 sequences, around three fifths seen once, with roughly 50% in the top ten. Germline CDR1 and CDR2: SGHVS and FQNEAQ. The V and J ends lost 5 bases and 2 bases respectively, with 12 bases between them. The CDR3 is 14 residues long. This clonotype was observed a few times. This sequence was found in a human donor with severe aplastic anemia or a healthy control (not recorded which). The sample taken for sequencing was sorted CD4+, CD8+, or CD8+CD57+ T cells (not recorded which) from PBMCs. The chain joins TRBV7-8 to TRBJ1-2; D unresolved. For the CDR3, the DNA is TGTGCCAGCAGCCCCGCCCGGGAGAACTATGGCTACACCTTC. It codes for CASSPARENYGYTF.